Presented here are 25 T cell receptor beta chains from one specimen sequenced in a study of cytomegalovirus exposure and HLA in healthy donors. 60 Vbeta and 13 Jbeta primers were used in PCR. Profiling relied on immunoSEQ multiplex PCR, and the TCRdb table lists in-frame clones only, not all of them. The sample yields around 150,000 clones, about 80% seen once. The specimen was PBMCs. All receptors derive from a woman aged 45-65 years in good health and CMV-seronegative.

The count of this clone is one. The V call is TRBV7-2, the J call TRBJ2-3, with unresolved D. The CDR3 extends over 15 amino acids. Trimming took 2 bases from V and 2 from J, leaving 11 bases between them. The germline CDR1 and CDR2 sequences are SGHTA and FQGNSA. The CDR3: CASSLPASSTDTQYF. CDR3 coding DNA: TGTGCCAGCAGCTTACCTGCGTCCTCCACAGATACGCAGTATTTT.

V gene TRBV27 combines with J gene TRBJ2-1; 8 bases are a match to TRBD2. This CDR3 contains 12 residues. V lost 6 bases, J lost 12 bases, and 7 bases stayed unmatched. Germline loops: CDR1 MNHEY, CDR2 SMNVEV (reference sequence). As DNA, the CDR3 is TGTGCCAGCAGCGCTTCTAGCGGGCTGCAGTTCTTC. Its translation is CASSASSGLQFF.

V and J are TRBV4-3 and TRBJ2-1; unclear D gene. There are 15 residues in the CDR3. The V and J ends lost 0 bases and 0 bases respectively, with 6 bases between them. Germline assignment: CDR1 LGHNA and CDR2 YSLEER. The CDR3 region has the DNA TGCGCCAGCAGCCAAGATTTTAGCTCCTACAATGAGCAGTTCTTC. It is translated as CASSQDFSSYNEQFF.

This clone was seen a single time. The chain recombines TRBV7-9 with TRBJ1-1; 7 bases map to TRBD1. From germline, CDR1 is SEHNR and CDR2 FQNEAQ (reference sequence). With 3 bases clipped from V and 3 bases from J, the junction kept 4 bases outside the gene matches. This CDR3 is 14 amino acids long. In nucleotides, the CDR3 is TGTGCCAGCAGCTTCGGACAGGCGGACACTGAAGCTTTCTTT. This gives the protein CASSFGQADTEAFF.

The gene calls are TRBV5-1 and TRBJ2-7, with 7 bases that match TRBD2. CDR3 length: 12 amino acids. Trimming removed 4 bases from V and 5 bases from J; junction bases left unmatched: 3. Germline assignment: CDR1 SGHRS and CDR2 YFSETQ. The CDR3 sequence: CASSREANEQYF. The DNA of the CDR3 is TGCGCCAGCAGCCGGGAGGCGAACGAGCAGTACTTC.

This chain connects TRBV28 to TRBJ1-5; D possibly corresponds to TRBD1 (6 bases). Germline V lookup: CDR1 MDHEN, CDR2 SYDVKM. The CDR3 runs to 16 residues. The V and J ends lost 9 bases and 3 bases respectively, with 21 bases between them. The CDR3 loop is CASRATGRGDNQPQHF. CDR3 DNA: TGTGCCAGTAGAGCCACAGGGCGGGGGGACAATCAGCCCCAGCATTTT.

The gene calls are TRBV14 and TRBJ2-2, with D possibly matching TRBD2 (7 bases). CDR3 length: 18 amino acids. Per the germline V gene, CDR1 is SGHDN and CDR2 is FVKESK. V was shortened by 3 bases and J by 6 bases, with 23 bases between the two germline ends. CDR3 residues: CASSQRGGTTSWAGELFF. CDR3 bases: TGTGCCAGCAGCCAGAGAGGGGGGACGACTAGCTGGGCCGGGGAGCTGTTTTTT.

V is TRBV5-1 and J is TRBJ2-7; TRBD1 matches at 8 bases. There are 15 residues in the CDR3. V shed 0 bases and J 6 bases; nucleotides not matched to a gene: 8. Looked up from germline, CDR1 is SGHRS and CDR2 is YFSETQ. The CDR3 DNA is TGCGCCAGCAGCTTGGGAGACAGGGGAACGGGCGAGCAGTACTTC. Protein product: CASSLGDRGTGEQYF.

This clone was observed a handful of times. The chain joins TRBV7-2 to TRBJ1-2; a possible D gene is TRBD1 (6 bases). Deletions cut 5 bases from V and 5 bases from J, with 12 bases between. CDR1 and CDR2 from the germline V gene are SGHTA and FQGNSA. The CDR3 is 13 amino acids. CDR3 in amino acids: CASSAGQKYGYTF. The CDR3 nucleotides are TGTGCCAGCAGCGCCGGACAGAAATATGGCTACACCTTC.

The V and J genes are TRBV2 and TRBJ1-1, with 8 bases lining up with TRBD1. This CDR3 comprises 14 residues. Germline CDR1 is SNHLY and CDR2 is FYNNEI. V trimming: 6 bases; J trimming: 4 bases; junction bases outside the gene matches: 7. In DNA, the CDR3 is TGTGCCAGCAGGCTGGACAGGGCAGTCACTGAAGCTTTCTTT. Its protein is CASRLDRAVTEAFF.

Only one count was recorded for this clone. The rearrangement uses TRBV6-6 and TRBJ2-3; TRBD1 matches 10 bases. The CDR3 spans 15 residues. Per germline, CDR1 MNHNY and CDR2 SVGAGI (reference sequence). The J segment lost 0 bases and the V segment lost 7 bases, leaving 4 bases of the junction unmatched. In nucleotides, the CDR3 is TGTGCCAGCACCAGACAGGGGGCGAGCACAGATACGCAGTATTTT. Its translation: CASTRQGASTDTQYF.

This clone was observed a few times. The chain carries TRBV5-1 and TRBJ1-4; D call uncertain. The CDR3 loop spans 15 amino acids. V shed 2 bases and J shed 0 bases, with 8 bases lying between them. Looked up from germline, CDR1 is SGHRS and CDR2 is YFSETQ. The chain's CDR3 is CASSFASSTNEKLFF. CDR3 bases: TGCGCCAGCAGCTTCGCGAGTTCAACTAATGAAAAACTGTTTTTT. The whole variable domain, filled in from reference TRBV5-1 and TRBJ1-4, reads KAGVTQTPRYLIKTRGQQVTLSCSPISGHRSVSWYQQTPGQGLQFLFEYFSETQRNKGNFPGRFSGRQFSNSRSEMNVSTLELGDSALYLCASSFASSTNEKLFFGSGTQLSVL.

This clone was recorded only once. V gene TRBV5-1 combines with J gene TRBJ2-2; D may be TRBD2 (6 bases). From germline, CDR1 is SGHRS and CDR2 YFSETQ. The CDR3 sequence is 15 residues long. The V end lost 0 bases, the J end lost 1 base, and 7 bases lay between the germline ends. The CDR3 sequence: CASSLDGGNTGELFF. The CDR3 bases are TGCGCCAGCAGCTTGGACGGGGGGAACACCGGGGAGCTGTTTTTT.

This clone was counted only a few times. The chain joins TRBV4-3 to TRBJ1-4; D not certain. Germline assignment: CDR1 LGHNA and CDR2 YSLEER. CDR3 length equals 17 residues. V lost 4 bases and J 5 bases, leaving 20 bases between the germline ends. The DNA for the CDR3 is TGCGCCAGCAGCCGAGGTCGTTTGTGGGTAAACAATGAAAAACTGTTTTTT. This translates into CASSRGRLWVNNEKLFF.

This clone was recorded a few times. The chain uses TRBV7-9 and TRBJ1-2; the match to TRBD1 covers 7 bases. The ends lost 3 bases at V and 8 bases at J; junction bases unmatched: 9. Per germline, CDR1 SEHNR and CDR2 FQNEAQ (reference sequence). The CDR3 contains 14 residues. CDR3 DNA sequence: TGTGCCAGCAGCTTCGAAGACAGGGCGGGAGGCTACACCTTC. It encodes CASSFEDRAGGYTF.

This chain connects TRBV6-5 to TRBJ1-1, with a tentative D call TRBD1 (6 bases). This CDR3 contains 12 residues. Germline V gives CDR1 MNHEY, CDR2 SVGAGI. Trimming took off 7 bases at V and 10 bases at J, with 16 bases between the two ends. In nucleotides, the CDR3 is TGTGCCAGCATTCCCCGGGCAGGGGTAGCTTTCTTT. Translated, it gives CASIPRAGVAFF.

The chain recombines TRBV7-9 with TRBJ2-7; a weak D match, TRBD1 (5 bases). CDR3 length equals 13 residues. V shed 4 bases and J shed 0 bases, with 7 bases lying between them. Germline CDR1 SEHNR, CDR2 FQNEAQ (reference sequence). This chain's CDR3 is CASSSDSSYEQYF. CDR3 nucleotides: TGTGCCAGCAGCTCAGACAGCTCCTACGAGCAGTACTTC.

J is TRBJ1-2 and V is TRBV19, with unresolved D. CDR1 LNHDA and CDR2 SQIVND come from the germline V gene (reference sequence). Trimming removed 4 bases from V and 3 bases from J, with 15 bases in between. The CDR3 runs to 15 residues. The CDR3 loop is CASSTMGRSHYGYTF. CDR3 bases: TGTGCCAGTAGTACCATGGGGAGGTCCCACTATGGCTACACCTTC.

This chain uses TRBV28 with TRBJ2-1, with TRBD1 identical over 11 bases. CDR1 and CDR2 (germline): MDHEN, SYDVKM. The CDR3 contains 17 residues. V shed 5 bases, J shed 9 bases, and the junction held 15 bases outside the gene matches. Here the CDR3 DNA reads TGTGCCAGCAGTCGCCCCGGGACAGGGGGGCTGGGAGGTGAGCAGTTCTTC. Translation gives CASSRPGTGGLGGEQFF.

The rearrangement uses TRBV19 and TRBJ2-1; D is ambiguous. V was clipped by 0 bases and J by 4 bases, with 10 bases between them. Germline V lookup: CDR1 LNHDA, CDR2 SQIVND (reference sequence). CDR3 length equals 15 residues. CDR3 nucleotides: TGTGCCAGTAGTATAGATTGGGTGACTTACAATGAGCAGTTCTTC. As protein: CASSIDWVTYNEQFF.

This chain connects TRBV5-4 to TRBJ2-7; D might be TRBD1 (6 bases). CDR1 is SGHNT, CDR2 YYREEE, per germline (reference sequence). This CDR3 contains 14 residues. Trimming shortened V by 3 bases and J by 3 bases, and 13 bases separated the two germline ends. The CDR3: CASSWDNGLYEQYF. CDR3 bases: TGTGCCAGCAGCTGGGACAACGGGCTCTACGAGCAGTACTTC.

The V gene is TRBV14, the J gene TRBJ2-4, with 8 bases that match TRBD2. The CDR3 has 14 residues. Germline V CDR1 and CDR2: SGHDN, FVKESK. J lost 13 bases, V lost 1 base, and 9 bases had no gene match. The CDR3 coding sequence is TGTGCCAGCAGCCAAGTCTTTGCGGGGGGCGTGCAGTACTTC. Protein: CASSQVFAGGVQYF. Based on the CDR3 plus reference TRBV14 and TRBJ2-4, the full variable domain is EAGVTQFPSHSVIEKGQTVTLRCDPISGHDNLYWYRRVMGKEIKFLLHFVKESKQDESGMPNNRFLAERTGGTYSTLKVQPAELEDSGVYFCASSQVFAGGVQYFGAGTRLSVL.

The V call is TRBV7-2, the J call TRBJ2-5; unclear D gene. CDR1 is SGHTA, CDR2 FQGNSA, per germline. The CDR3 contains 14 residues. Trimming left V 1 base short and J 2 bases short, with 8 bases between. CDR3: CASSLDGRQETQYF. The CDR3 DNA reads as TGTGCCAGCAGCTTAGACGGCAGGCAAGAGACCCAGTACTTC. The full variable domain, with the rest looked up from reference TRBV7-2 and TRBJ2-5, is GAGVSQSPSNKVTEKGKDVELRCDPISGHTALYWYRQSLGQGLEFLIYFQGNSAPDKSGLPSDRFSAERTGGSVSTLTIQRTQQEDSAVYLCASSLDGRQETQYFGPGTRLLVL.

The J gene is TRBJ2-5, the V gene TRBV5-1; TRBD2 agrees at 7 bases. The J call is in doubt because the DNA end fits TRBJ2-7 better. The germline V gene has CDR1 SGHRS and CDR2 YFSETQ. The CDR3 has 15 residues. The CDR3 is CASSLASGAHYEQYF. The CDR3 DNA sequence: TGCGCCAGCAGCTTGGCCAGCGGGGCCCACTACGAGCAGTACTTC.

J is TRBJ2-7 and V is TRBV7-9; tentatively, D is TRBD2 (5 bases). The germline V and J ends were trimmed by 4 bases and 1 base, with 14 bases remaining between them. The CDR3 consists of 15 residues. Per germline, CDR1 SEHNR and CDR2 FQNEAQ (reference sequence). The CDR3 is CASSYYRGLSYEQYF. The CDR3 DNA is TGTGCCAGCAGCTATTACCGAGGACTTTCCTACGAGCAGTACTTC.